This TCR beta chain was identified in a study of beta chain features in type 1 diabetes. Study conclusions and caveats: In type 1 diabetes patients, VDJ junctions had fewer insertions; deletions at these junctions were more frequent. cDNA-based sequencing might over-represent cells highly expressing TCR. Shorter TCRB CDR3s, moderately but significantly so, were found in Type 1 diabetes patients in all four CD4+ subsets.

Details on this clone: Its matching antigen is unknown.

CDR3 length: 16 amino acids. The V and J ends lost 0 bases and 0 bases, in that order; junction bases with no gene match: 3. Germline CDR1 MGHRA, CDR2 YSYEKL. The investigators reverse transcribed all of the isolated RNA, so they sequenced expressed TCRB transcripts. Reads from naive, central memory and regulatory T cell samples averaged roughly 3.6 million. Assay: immunoSEQ multiplex PCR; the TCRdb copy retains only in-frame clones and omits some. The sample lists a few hundred thousand clones, about 23% occurring once. The clonotype originates from a woman aged 25 to 39 with type 1 diabetes. The chain uses TRBV4-1 and TRBJ2-7, with 9 nucleotides matching TRBD2. Sequenced material: naive CD4+ T cells from blood. The CDR3 nucleotides are TGCGCCAGCAGCCAAGATATTAGCGGGAGCTCCTACGAGCAGTACTTC. Its protein is CASSQDISGSSYEQYF.